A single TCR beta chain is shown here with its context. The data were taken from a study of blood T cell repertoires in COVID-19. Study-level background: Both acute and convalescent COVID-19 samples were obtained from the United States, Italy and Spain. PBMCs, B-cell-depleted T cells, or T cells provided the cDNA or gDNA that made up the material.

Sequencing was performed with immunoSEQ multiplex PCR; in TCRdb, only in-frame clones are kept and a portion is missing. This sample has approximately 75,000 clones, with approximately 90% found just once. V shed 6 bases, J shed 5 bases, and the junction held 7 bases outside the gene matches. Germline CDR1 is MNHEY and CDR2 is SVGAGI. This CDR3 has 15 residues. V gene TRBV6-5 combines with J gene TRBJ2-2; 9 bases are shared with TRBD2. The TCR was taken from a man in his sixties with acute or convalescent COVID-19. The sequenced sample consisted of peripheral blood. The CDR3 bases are TGTGCCAGCAGCGGCGGGACTAGCTATACCGGGGAGCTGTTTTTT. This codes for CASSGGTSYTGELFF.